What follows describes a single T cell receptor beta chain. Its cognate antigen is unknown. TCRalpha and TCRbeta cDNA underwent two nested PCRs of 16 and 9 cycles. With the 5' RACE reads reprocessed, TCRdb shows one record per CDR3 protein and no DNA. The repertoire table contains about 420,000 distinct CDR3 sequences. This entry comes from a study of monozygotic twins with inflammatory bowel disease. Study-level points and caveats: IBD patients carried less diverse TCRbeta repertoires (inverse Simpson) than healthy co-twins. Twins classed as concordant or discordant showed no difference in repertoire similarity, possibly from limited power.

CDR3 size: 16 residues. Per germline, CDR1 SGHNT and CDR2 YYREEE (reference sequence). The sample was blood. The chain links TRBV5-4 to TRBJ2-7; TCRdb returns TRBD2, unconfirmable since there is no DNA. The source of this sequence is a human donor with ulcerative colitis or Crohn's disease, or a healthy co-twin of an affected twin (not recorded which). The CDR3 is CASSPPPSGAQDEQYF.